A single sample gave rise to the 31 T cell receptor beta chains below, sequenced in a study of cytomegalovirus exposure and HLA in healthy donors. It was with 60 Vbeta and 13 Jbeta primers that the PCR ran. Profiled with immunoSEQ multiplex PCR; TCRdb holds only in-frame clones, not every one. The sample lists about 100,000 clones; roughly four fifths were seen once. Sequenced sample: PBMCs. These receptors all stem from a male donor in good health and CMV-seropositive.

Only one count was recorded for this clone. This sequence joins TRBV7-3 and TRBJ1-1, with a weak D call TRBD1 (6 bases). From germline, CDR1 is SGHTA and CDR2 FQGTGA. V shed 3 bases and J shed 4 bases, with 15 bases lying between them. This CDR3 spans 15 amino acids. The CDR3, as DNA: TGTGCCAGCAGCTTCGGGGGGGGCCCGAGCACTGAAGCTTTCTTT. Encoded protein: CASSFGGGPSTEAFF.

The CDR3: CASSFGAGSGNTIYF. The CDR3 nucleotides read TGTGCCAGCAGTTTTGGCGCAGGCTCTGGAAACACCATATATTTT. This rearrangement joins TRBV28 to TRBJ1-3; D not resolved. Per the germline V gene, CDR1 is MDHEN and CDR2 is SYDVKM. The CDR3 extends over 15 amino acids. Trimming took off 3 bases at V and 0 bases at J, with 9 bases between the two ends. The full variable domain, with the rest looked up from reference TRBV28 and TRBJ1-3, is DVKVTQSSRYLVKRTGEKVFLECVQDMDHENMFWYRQDPGLGLRLIYFSYDVKMKEKGDIPEGYSVSREKKERFSLILESASTNQTSMYLCASSFGAGSGNTIYFGEGSWLTVV.

The chain is built from TRBV6-6 and TRBJ1-1; 7 bases are a match to TRBD1. V gave up 5 bases and J gave up 3 bases; unmatched junction bases: 3. The CDR3 consists of 13 residues. Germline V gene lookup returns CDR1 MNHNY and CDR2 SVGAGI (reference sequence). The chain's CDR3 is CASSTGQDTEAFF. The CDR3 DNA follows: TGTGCCAGCAGTACCGGACAGGACACTGAAGCTTTCTTT.

The genes are TRBV7-2 and TRBJ1-2; the match to TRBD1 covers 10 bases. CDR1 and CDR2 from the germline V gene are SGHTA and FQGNSA. Unmatched junction bases numbered 13, after V lost 7 bases and J lost 8 bases. The CDR3 length is 15 residues. For the CDR3, the DNA is TGTGCCAGCACTTCGGGGACAGGGGAGATGGAAGGCTACACCTTC. Protein sequence: CASTSGTGEMEGYTF. The variable domain in full, completed from reference TRBV7-2 and TRBJ1-2, reads GAGVSQSPSNKVTEKGKDVELRCDPISGHTALYWYRQSLGQGLEFLIYFQGNSAPDKSGLPSDRFSAERTGGSVSTLTIQRTQQEDSAVYLCASTSGTGEMEGYTFGSGTRLTVV.

This clone was seen more than once but under ten times. The chain has TRBV28 and TRBJ1-2; D is unresolved. The germline CDR1 and CDR2 sequences are MDHEN and SYDVKM. Trimming pared 1 base from V and 3 bases from J, leaving 12 bases between. This CDR3 is 15 amino acids long. CDR3 sequence: CASSLSGRRHYGYTF. The CDR3 nucleotides read TGTGCCAGCAGTTTATCAGGCAGGCGCCACTATGGCTACACCTTC.

This clone has more than one count but fewer than ten. The chain is built from TRBV7-3 and TRBJ2-3, with a possible D match to TRBD2 (5 bases). Germline values: CDR1 SGHTA, CDR2 FQGTGA. Trimming cost V 0 bases and J 4 bases, with 8 bases left between them. The CDR3 spans 14 residues. CDR3: CASSLTLAPDTQYF. CDR3 nucleotide sequence: TGTGCCAGCAGCTTAACGCTAGCCCCAGATACGCAGTATTTT.

This clone was counted a few times. This rearrangement joins TRBV21-1 to TRBJ1-2; the D call in the table, TRBD1, was not verified against the DNA. TRBV21-1 is termed a pseudogene. The CDR3 is 13 amino acids. The chain's CDR3 is CASSKAQQGGYTF. The CDR3 bases are TGTGCCAGCAGCAAAGCGCAACAGGGCGGCTACACCTTC.

The chain recombines TRBV19 with TRBJ2-2; tentative D call: TRBD2 (5 bases). The germline V gene encodes CDR1 LNHDA and CDR2 SQIVND (reference sequence). The CDR3 has 14 residues. V lost 1 base and J 5 bases, leaving 8 bases between the germline ends. The CDR3 spells CASSIGGSTGELFF. CDR3 nucleotides: TGTGCCAGTAGTATAGGAGGGAGTACCGGGGAGCTGTTTTTT.

The rearrangement links TRBV27 to TRBJ1-4, with unresolved D. In germline, CDR1 is MNHEY, CDR2 SMNVEV (reference sequence). Trimming removed 6 bases from V and 2 bases from J, with 16 bases in between. This CDR3 is built from 16 residues. CDR3 residues: CASSPRRAGTNEKLFF. CDR3 nucleotides: TGTGCCAGCAGCCCCCGACGGGCGGGGACTAATGAAAAACTGTTTTTT.

The V gene is TRBV5-1, the J gene TRBJ1-1; D might be TRBD1 (5 bases). Germline values: CDR1 SGHRS, CDR2 YFSETQ. This CDR3 region has 14 residues. Deletions cut 4 bases from V and 2 bases from J, with 12 bases between. The CDR3 spells CASSRQGFNTEAFF. CDR3 nucleotides: TGCGCCAGCAGCCGGCAGGGATTCAACACTGAAGCTTTCTTT.

The chain uses TRBV10-3 and TRBJ2-5; D uncertain. The end of the DNA aligns better with TRBJ2-7, so the J call may be wrong. The V gene's germline CDR1 is ENHRY and CDR2 SYGVKD. The CDR3 spans 12 residues. Here the CDR3 reads CAISPLGYEQYF. The CDR3 nucleotides read TGTGCCATCAGCCCTCTAGGCTACGAGCAGTACTTC.

This clone has a single count. V gene TRBV7-8 combines with J gene TRBJ1-6, with 9 bases matching TRBD1. V lost 5 bases and J lost 13; bases outside the gene matches: 12. This CDR3 has 15 amino acids. CDR1 and CDR2 from the germline V gene are SGHVS and FQNEAQ. The CDR3, as DNA: TGTGCCAGCAGCCCCACCAGGGACAGGGAGTATCCCCTCCACTTT. This codes for CASSPTRDREYPLHF.

This clone has a single count. The CDR3 reads CASSPGQGNEKLFF. CDR3 bases: TGCGCCAGCAGCCCGGGACAGGGAAATGAAAAACTGTTTTTT. This chain connects TRBV5-1 to TRBJ1-4; 9 positions agree with TRBD1. The CDR3 spans 14 residues. V lost 4 bases and J lost 5; bases outside the gene matches: 3. CDR1 SGHRS and CDR2 YFSETQ come from the germline V gene.

V usage is TRBV28 and J usage is TRBJ1-2, with TRBD1 matching over 7 bases. With V trimmed by 5 bases and J by 4 bases, 10 bases remained unmatched. This CDR3 has 15 residues. Germline CDR1 reads MDHEN; CDR2 reads SYDVKM. Here the CDR3 reads CASSPGTASSYGYTF. The CDR3, as DNA: TGTGCCAGCAGTCCCGGGACAGCGAGCTCCTATGGCTACACCTTC.

This clone was counted a few times. V and J are TRBV28 and TRBJ1-4; TRBD1 might be the D (5 bases). Trimming pared 5 bases from V and 6 bases from J, leaving 16 bases between. Germline V gene lookup returns CDR1 MDHEN and CDR2 SYDVKM. The CDR3 spans 15 residues. CDR3 amino acids: CASSARDGSHEKLFF. Written as DNA, the CDR3 is TGTGCCAGCAGTGCCCGGGACGGGAGTCATGAAAAACTGTTTTTT.

The chain recombines TRBV7-2 with TRBJ1-5; D unresolved. The CDR3 spans 14 residues. V was shortened by 0 bases and J by 7 bases, with 10 bases between the two germline ends. Per the germline V gene, CDR1 is SGHTA and CDR2 is FQGNSA. The CDR3 sequence: CASSLASGSQPQHF. CDR3 sequence (DNA): TGTGCCAGCAGCTTAGCCTCAGGATCGCAGCCCCAGCATTTT. The full variable domain, with the rest looked up from reference TRBV7-2 and TRBJ1-5, is GAGVSQSPSNKVTEKGKDVELRCDPISGHTALYWYRQSLGQGLEFLIYFQGNSAPDKSGLPSDRFSAERTGGSVSTLTIQRTQQEDSAVYLCASSLASGSQPQHFGDGTRLSIL.

The rearrangement links TRBV4-2 to TRBJ2-3, with TRBD2 as a possible D gene (5 bases). The CDR3 spans 12 residues. Per germline, CDR1 LGHNA and CDR2 YNFKEQ. Trimming shortened V by 2 bases and J by 9 bases, and 9 bases separated the two germline ends. For the CDR3, the DNA is TGTGCCAGCAGCCAACATTCGGGGACGCAGTATTTT. It is translated as CASSQHSGTQYF.

The chain couples TRBV29-1 to TRBJ2-7; 7 bases are shared with TRBD1. Germline lookup yields CDR1 SQVTM and CDR2 ANQGSEA. The CDR3 loop spans 14 amino acids. J gave up 0 bases and V 6 bases, and 8 bases lay outside the gene matches. The CDR3 DNA reads as TGCAGCGTCGGGGACAGCTTCTCCTCCTACGAGCAGTACTTC. Protein: CSVGDSFSSYEQYF.

The chain employs TRBV10-3 and TRBJ2-3, with D perhaps matching TRBD2 (6 bases). From germline, CDR1 is ENHRY and CDR2 SYGVKD. Between the trimmed V and J ends, which lost 10 bases and 3 bases, there was a span of 20 bases. This CDR3 is built from 15 residues. The CDR3 sequence: CATQSSGGGTDTQYF. CDR3 nucleotides: TGTGCCACCCAGAGTAGCGGTGGGGGAACAGATACGCAGTATTTT.

The rearrangement joins TRBV4-1 to TRBJ2-7; D not certain. Trimming removed 1 base at V and 0 bases at J, with 10 bases between. The CDR3 extends over 15 amino acids. The germline CDR1 and CDR2 sequences are MGHRA and YSYEKL. The CDR3 loop reads CASSQVPGSSYEQYF. CDR3 nucleotide sequence: TGCGCCAGCAGCCAAGTCCCGGGTAGCTCCTACGAGCAGTACTTC.

The V gene is TRBV5-4, the J gene TRBJ1-1; D uncertain. Germline V gene data show CDR1 as SGHNT and CDR2 as YYREEE (reference sequence). The CDR3 runs 14 residues. The V gene lost 1 base and the J gene lost 2 bases, with 9 bases spanning the gap. CDR3 region: CASSLKTGNTEAFF. The CDR3 DNA follows: TGTGCCAGCAGCTTGAAGACGGGAAACACTGAAGCTTTCTTT.

This rearrangement joins TRBV4-3 to TRBJ1-2; TRBD1 agrees at 8 bases. After removal of 2 bases from V and 8 bases from J, the junction contained 10 bases not matched to a gene. Germline CDR1 LGHNA, CDR2 YSLEER. This CDR3 has 15 residues. CDR3 in amino acids: CASSQLGQAAGGYTF. The CDR3 DNA follows: TGCGCCAGCAGCCAACTGGGACAGGCCGCGGGGGGCTACACCTTC.

The chain joins TRBV7-9 to TRBJ2-5; 8 nucleotides match TRBD2. Germline V gene lookup returns CDR1 SEHNR and CDR2 FQNEAQ (reference sequence). The CDR3 runs 17 residues. J lost 5 bases, V lost 5 bases, and 16 bases had no gene match. CDR3 protein: CASSPGDGRAFGETQYF. Written as DNA, the CDR3 is TGTGCCAGCAGCCCTGGGGACGGGAGGGCCTTTGGTGAGACCCAGTACTTC.

This clone was counted a single time. CDR3 nucleotide sequence: TGTGCCAGCAGTTTGAATACGGCGGGACCGAGCTACGAGCAGTACTTC. As protein: CASSLNTAGPSYEQYF. The chain joins TRBV6-5 to TRBJ2-7; a weak D match, TRBD2 (6 bases). V lost 4 bases and J lost 3, with 19 bases in between. Germline CDR1 MNHEY, CDR2 SVGAGI. The CDR3 is made up of 16 amino acids.

This rearrangement joins TRBV5-1 to TRBJ2-5; 7 bases line up with TRBD1. CDR3 length: 15 residues. The V and J ends lost 3 bases and 1 base, in that order; junction bases with no gene match: 6. Per the germline V gene, CDR1 is SGHRS and CDR2 is YFSETQ. The CDR3 DNA is TGCGCCAGCAGCTCGGACAGGATCACCCAAGAGACCCAGTACTTC. The encoded protein is CASSSDRITQETQYF.

Note on this clone: Relative to the germline gene, one junction end is altered; a read error may explain this. The V call is TRBV2, the J call TRBJ2-3; maybe TRBD2 (6 bases). This CDR3 contains 15 residues. The V gene's germline CDR1 is SNHLY and CDR2 FYNNEI. CDR3 coding DNA: TGTGCCAGCAGCCCGGGACTTTCCTCCACAAATACGCAGTATTTT. It encodes CASSPGLSSTNTQYF.

This chain connects TRBV2 to TRBJ1-2, with 9 bases fitting TRBD1. CDR1 and CDR2 (germline): SNHLY, FYNNEI. V lost 7 bases, J lost 8 bases, and 11 bases stayed unmatched. The CDR3 is 14 residues long. The CDR3 spells CASIRDRDVNGYTF. For the CDR3, the DNA is TGTGCCAGCATTAGGGACAGGGATGTAAACGGCTACACCTTC.

The chain is built from TRBV7-2 and TRBJ2-7, with TRBD2 as a possible D gene (5 bases). Trimming took 3 bases from V and 6 from J, leaving 9 bases between them. The germline V gene has CDR1 SGHTA and CDR2 FQGNSA. The CDR3 runs 12 residues. The CDR3 spells CASSLRAIEQYF. As DNA, the CDR3 is TGTGCCAGCAGCTTGAGGGCTATCGAGCAGTACTTC.

The gene calls are TRBV7-8 and TRBJ2-4; 7 bases fit TRBD2. V was pared by 8 bases and J by 6 bases, with 7 bases of the junction left unmatched. CDR1 and CDR2 (germline): SGHVS, FQNEAQ. The length of the CDR3 is 13 residues. CDR3 coding DNA: TGTGCCAGCGGGGCGGGAGTGGGAAACATTCAGTACTTC. Residues: CASGAGVGNIQYF.

The chain carries TRBV13 and TRBJ1-2; 9 bases fit TRBD1. This CDR3 comprises 16 residues. After removal of 0 bases from V and 6 bases from J, the junction contained 8 bases not matched to a gene. Per the germline V gene, CDR1 is PRHDT and CDR2 is FYEKMQ (reference sequence). The chain's CDR3 is CASSLGPSQGANGYTF. CDR3 DNA sequence: TGTGCCAGCAGCTTAGGCCCCTCACAGGGGGCGAATGGCTACACCTTC.

This sequence joins TRBV7-9 and TRBJ1-1; 7 bases align to TRBD1. The germline gives CDR1 SEHNR, CDR2 FQNEAQ (reference sequence). The CDR3 covers 13 residues. V shed 6 bases and J 4 bases; nucleotides not matched to a gene: 5. The CDR3 here is CASRPTGRTEAFF. CDR3 DNA sequence: TGTGCCAGCAGACCGACAGGGCGCACTGAAGCTTTCTTT.